One sample yielded the 2 T cell receptor beta chains listed below, sequenced in a study of T cells in Graves' hyperthyroidism and ophthalmopathy. Amplification targeted TCR beta CDR3 regions from RNA transcripts. The primer set for the first-round RT-PCR of the TCR CDR3 was HTBI. TCRdb reanalysed the multiplex PCR reads using MiXCR and keeps one entry per CDR3 protein. The sample carries a few hundred thousand distinct CDR3 sequences, 14% to 15% recorded once. Sequencing input: blood. The origin of the receptors is a woman aged 25 to 39 with Graves' hyperthyroidism.

This clonotype occurred many times. J is TRBJ2-1 and V is TRBV27, with 8 bases matching TRBD2. This CDR3 is 15 amino acids long. The germline CDR1 and CDR2 sequences are MNHEY and SMNVEV (reference sequence). Unmatched junction bases numbered 5, after V lost 0 bases and J lost 7 bases. In DNA, the CDR3 is TGTGCCAGCAGTTTATCAGCGGGAGTGGGGAATGAGCAGTTCTTC. Encoded protein: CASSLSAGVGNEQFF.

The table lists this clonotype with many counts. The chain recombines TRBV5-1 with TRBJ2-7; D may match TRBD1 or TRBD2 (5 bases each). The CDR3 is 15 residues long. V was cut by 5 bases and J by 0 bases, with 15 bases left in between. Germline lookup yields CDR1 SGHRS and CDR2 YFSETQ. Here the CDR3 reads CASRPTSGTSYEQYF. In DNA, the CDR3 is TGCGCCAGCAGACCGACATCCGGGACCTCCTACGAGCAGTACTTC.